The T cell receptor beta chain described here comes from a study of blood T cell repertoires in COVID-19. This clone was detected only a few times. The CDR3 consists of 17 residues. Trimming pared 0 bases from V and 0 bases from J, leaving 15 bases between. Germline CDR1 reads SGDLS; CDR2 reads YYNGEE. Libraries were prepared by immunoSEQ multiplex PCR; TCRdb keeps only in-frame clonotypes and omits some of them. There are approximately 350,000 clones in the sample; 86% occur only once, and around 7.5% lies in the top ten. Seattle enrolled patients during active infection and tracked them longitudinally.

V is TRBV9 and J is TRBJ2-5, with D possibly TRBD2 on 5 matching bases. This clonotype was obtained from a woman in her sixties with COVID-19, enrolled during active disease. Specimen: peripheral blood. CDR3 loop: CASSVGLAKSNQETQYF. In DNA form, the CDR3 reads TGTGCCAGCAGCGTAGGGCTAGCAAAATCCAACCAAGAGACCCAGTACTTC.